Below, 16 T cell receptor beta chains from the same sample are listed, as sequenced in a study of Tregs in tolerant kidney transplant recipients. The nonmyeloablative bone marrow transplants came from related graft donors, with transient mixed chimerism. The method was immunoSEQ multiplex PCR; TCRdb's version includes in-frame clones alone and lacks a portion of them. Of about 55,000 clones listed, about 90% are singletons. This specimen was CD8+ T cells from blood (PBMCs), taken 24 months after the transplant. The source is a human patient who received a combined kidney and bone marrow transplant. Among the T cells, some may be from the graft donor.

The chain uses TRBV19 and TRBJ2-1; 9 bases align to TRBD2. Per germline, CDR1 LNHDA and CDR2 SQIVND (reference sequence). The CDR3 spans 15 residues. V lost 4 bases to trimming and J lost 0 bases; unmatched junction nucleotides: 1. The CDR3, as DNA: TGTGCCAGTAGTACACTAGCGGGCTCCTACAATGAGCAGTTCTTC. Protein sequence: CASSTLAGSYNEQFF.

DNA of the CDR3: TGTGCCACCAGCAGGGGGGGAGCGGGATGCACAGATACGCAGTATTTT. Translation: CATSRGGAGCTDTQYF. V and J are TRBV15 and TRBJ2-3; TRBD2 agrees at 7 bases. V shed 3 bases and J 1 base; nucleotides not matched to a gene: 7. This CDR3 spans 16 amino acids. Germline CDR1 and CDR2: LNHNV and YYDKDF (reference sequence).

The chain couples TRBV9 to TRBJ2-3, with TRBD2 as a possible D gene (7 bases). This CDR3 contains 15 residues. Deletions cut 0 bases from V and 2 bases from J, with 10 bases between. Germline CDR1 SGDLS, CDR2 YYNGEE. For the CDR3, the DNA is TGTGCCAGCAGCGTAGGGGGGGGGCACACAGATACGCAGTATTTT. The encoded protein is CASSVGGGHTDTQYF. The full variable domain, its missing parts supplied by reference TRBV9 and TRBJ2-3, is DSGVTQTPKHLITATGQRVTLRCSPRSGDLSVYWYQQSLDQGLQFLIQYYNGEERAKGNILERFSAQQFPDLHSELNLSSLELGDSALYFCASSVGGGHTDTQYFGPGTRLTVL.

As DNA, the CDR3 is TGTGCCAGCAGTGAAGGGGTGAACTACGAGCAGTACTTC. This encodes CASSEGVNYEQYF. This chain uses TRBV28 with TRBJ2-7; possible D gene TRBD1, 5 bases. Germline lookup yields CDR1 MDHEN and CDR2 SYDVKM. CDR3 length equals 13 residues. V was pared by 5 bases and J by 3 bases, with 11 bases between. Looking up the rest from reference TRBV28 and TRBJ2-7 gives the full variable domain: DVKVTQSSRYLVKRTGEKVFLECVQDMDHENMFWYRQDPGLGLRLIYFSYDVKMKEKGDIPEGYSVSREKKERFSLILESASTNQTSMYLCASSEGVNYEQYFGPGTRLTVT.

J is TRBJ2-7 and V is TRBV7-9; D uncertain. Trimming took 5 bases from V and 7 from J, leaving 12 bases between them. This CDR3 contains 12 residues. In germline, CDR1 is SEHNR, CDR2 FQNEAQ (reference sequence). The CDR3 sequence is CASSGAPAEQYF. The DNA for the CDR3 is TGTGCCAGCAGCGGAGCCCCAGCAGAGCAGTACTTC.

Turning to this clone: The sample has other DNA sequences that encode this CDR3 too. The CDR3 DNA reads TGTGCCAGCTCACCACCGTGGGAGCACTCCTATAATTCACCCCTCCACTTT. Translation gives CASSPPWEHSYNSPLHF. The rearrangement links TRBV18 to TRBJ1-6; no reliable D call. The CDR3 has 17 residues. V was cut by 0 bases and J by 0 bases, with 9 bases left in between. Germline CDR1 and CDR2: KGHSH and LQKENI.

V and J are TRBV7-6 and TRBJ2-7; D possibly corresponds to TRBD2 (6 bases). Trimming shortened V by 2 bases and J by 7 bases, and 15 bases separated the two germline ends. The CDR3 spans 14 residues. CDR1 and CDR2 (germline): SGHVS, FNYEAQ. Here the CDR3 reads CASSLRIGGFEQYF. In DNA, the CDR3 is TGTGCCAGCAGCTTAAGAATCGGAGGGTTTGAGCAGTACTTC.

For the CDR3, the DNA is TGTGCCAGCAGCTTTGTTGCAGGCTACGAGCAGTACTTC. Translating gives CASSFVAGYEQYF. This sequence joins TRBV11-3 and TRBJ2-7; D remains ambiguous. The CDR3 sequence is 13 residues long. The germline gives CDR1 SGHNT, CDR2 YENEEA. The V end was cut by 3 bases, the J end by 3 bases, with 9 bases between.

The J gene is TRBJ1-2, the V gene TRBV21-1; the table names TRBD1, a call not compared with the DNA. TRBV21-1 is a pseudogene locus. The CDR3 has 17 residues. CDR3 in amino acids: CASSKGRTGVPSSGYTF. In DNA, the CDR3 is TGTGCCAGCAGCAAAGGAAGGACAGGGGTCCCCTCGAGTGGCTACACCTTC.

This clone was detected a few times. This same CDR3 is encoded by further DNA sequences in the sample. This rearrangement joins TRBV7-9 to TRBJ1-2; TRBD1 matches 9 bases. V was pared by 3 bases and J by 3 bases, with 2 bases of the junction left unmatched. CDR3 size: 14 residues. Germline V CDR1 and CDR2: SEHNR, FQNEAQ (reference sequence). The CDR3 region is CASSLGQGDYGYTF. The CDR3 region has the DNA TGTGCCAGCAGCTTGGGACAGGGAGACTATGGCTACACCTTC.

In its sample, this clone was seen once. The chain is built from TRBV7-9 and TRBJ2-7, with D perhaps matching TRBD2 (6 bases). From germline, CDR1 is SEHNR and CDR2 FQNEAQ (reference sequence). The V gene lost 9 bases and the J gene lost 7 bases, with 13 bases spanning the gap. The CDR3 is 11 amino acids. CDR3 in amino acids: CASSGVGEQYF. CDR3 in DNA: TGTGCCAGTTCGGGGGTGGGGGAGCAGTACTTC.

The chain couples TRBV5-5 to TRBJ2-7; a possible D gene is TRBD1 (6 bases). V was cut by 0 bases and J by 0 bases, with 7 bases left in between. CDR3 length: 14 residues. Germline values: CDR1 SGHKS, CDR2 YYEKEE (reference sequence). The CDR3 loop is CASSLDRVSYEQYF. The CDR3 DNA follows: TGTGCCAGCAGCTTGGACAGGGTCTCCTACGAGCAGTACTTC.

The chain is built from TRBV27 and TRBJ2-7; 11 bases agree with TRBD2. This CDR3 is built from 14 residues. CDR1 MNHEY and CDR2 SMNVEV come from the germline V gene (reference sequence). After removal of 3 bases from V and 4 bases from J, the junction contained 2 bases not matched to a gene. Here the CDR3 DNA reads TGTGCCAGCAGTTTTGGGACTAGCGGATACGAGCAGTACTTC. This codes for CASSFGTSGYEQYF.

This sequence joins TRBV4-1 and TRBJ2-7; D is unresolved. V lost 2 bases and J 7 bases, leaving 9 bases between the germline ends. This CDR3 spans 12 amino acids. Germline V gives CDR1 MGHRA, CDR2 YSYEKL. This CDR3 reads CASSQPTTEQYF. Here the CDR3 DNA reads TGCGCCAGCAGCCAACCCACGACAGAGCAGTACTTC.

V gene TRBV5-3 combines with J gene TRBJ1-2, with D tentatively TRBD1 (5 bases). TRBV5-3 is known as an ORF, though its function is uncertain. Trimming shortened V by 0 bases and J by 7 bases, and 13 bases separated the two germline ends. The CDR3 runs to 14 residues. CDR3: CARSLGPGGLGYTF. CDR3 DNA: TGTGCCAGAAGCTTGGGGCCCGGGGGACTTGGCTACACCTTC.

The chain combines TRBV7-9 with TRBJ2-7; 9 nucleotides line up with TRBD2. Germline V lookup: CDR1 SEHNR, CDR2 FQNEAQ (reference sequence). With V trimmed by 9 bases and J by 2 bases, 17 bases remained unmatched. The CDR3 covers 17 residues. The CDR3 here is CASVAGGRGKTPYEQYF. The CDR3 DNA sequence: TGTGCCAGTGTGGCGGGAGGGAGGGGAAAAACCCCCTACGAGCAGTACTTC.